The clone carrying this TCR beta chain has a handful of counts. As yet, its antigen is unknown. The data are from a study of blood T cells in healthy people across ages. Through a sample-barcoded 5' primer and a J-beta primer mix, a second PCR was run for roughly 7 to 12 cycles. TCRdb independently ran MiXCR on the 5' RACE reads; one entry per CDR3 protein. In the table there are around 990,000 distinct CDR3 sequences, approximately 38% of which are singletons. Findings and caveats of the study: As age increased, TCR beta diversity per million T cells fell in a roughly linear fashion.

With V trimmed by 3 bases and J by 2 bases, 7 bases remained unmatched. This CDR3 is built from 15 residues. The V gene's germline CDR1 is DFQATT and CDR2 SNEGSKA (reference sequence). The receptor's source is a young man in good health. The V gene is TRBV20-1, the J gene TRBJ2-1; 7 nucleotides align to TRBD2. Sample: blood. CDR3: CSASGLGVAYNEQFF. The DNA for the CDR3 is TGCAGTGCTAGCGGACTAGGAGTCGCCTACAATGAGCAGTTCTTC.